The clone carrying this T cell receptor beta chain was counted between two and nine times. Its antigen is not identified. This record belongs to a study of T-cell reconstitution after alpha-beta-depleted transplantation in children. TCRbeta library construction was performed incorporating unique molecular identifiers. Each CDR3 protein is one row after TCRdb ran MiXCR on the PCR reads. This sample has about a million distinct CDR3 sequences, with 25% to 30% found just once. The CDR3 spans 17 residues. The V and J ends lost 2 bases and 2 bases, in that order; junction bases with no gene match: 10. Germline V gene lookup returns CDR1 LNHNV and CDR2 YYDKDF (reference sequence). Study findings and constraints: Alpha-beta T cells about two months after transplant reportedly derived from several hundred expanded graft clones. The study traced high day-60 TCRbeta diversity in some patients to surviving recipient T cells and thymic progenitors.

The genes are TRBV15 and TRBJ2-3; 7 bases match TRBD2. The sequence came from a boy younger than two who had a stem cell transplant for SCID, so the T cells may come from the graft donor. Sequenced material: PBMCs, mostly from graft donor cells, taken 360 days after TCRalphabeta/CD19-depleted stem cell transplant. CDR3 sequence (DNA): TGTGCCACCAGCAGACACACGACTAGCCTGTACACAGATACGCAGTATTTT. Amino acid sequence: CATSRHTTSLYTDTQYF.